This TCR beta chain was captured in a study of technical replicates of blood from a handful of donors. This clone was counted a single time. Produced via immunoSEQ multiplex PCR; TCRdb's table is partial and in-frame only. The table records about 89,000 clones, 94% of them present only once. V was pared by 3 bases and J by 1 base, with 9 bases between. This CDR3 has 14 residues. From germline, CDR1 is MNHEY and CDR2 SMNVEV (reference sequence). The source is a human donor in good health. Sequencing was performed on T cells isolated from PBMCs. The rearrangement links TRBV27 to TRBJ1-1, with D unresolved. The DNA of the CDR3 is TGTGCCAGCAGTTTTTCTTGGGCGAACACTGAAGCTTTCTTT. This gives the protein CASSFSWANTEAFF.